The T cell receptor beta chain under discussion was sequenced for a study of beta chain features in type 1 diabetes. Points from the study as a whole: HLA effects on TCRB rearrangement stayed unresolved here. Compared to healthy donors, patients appeared to have naive, central memory and Treg TCRB repertoires that were more alike.

Blood was collected once per donor into heparin, averaging about 0.12 L. Sequencing targeted expressed TCRB transcripts, as all isolated RNA had been reverse transcribed. Stem cell-like memory T cell samples came in at an average of roughly 1 million reads. Here immunoSEQ multiplex PCR was the method, and the copy in TCRdb shows in-frame clones only, minus some. Among tens of thousands of clones listed, 30% to 35% were seen once. The trim removed 4 bases at V and 7 bases at J, leaving 7 bases unmatched. CDR3 length: 16 residues. Germline CDR1 LGHNA, CDR2 YNFKEQ. This clone was counted a few times. Its antigen is still unknown.

The sequence was obtained from a woman between 18 and 30 years old in good health. Sequenced material: stem cell memory CD4+ T cells from blood. This chain links TRBV4-2 with TRBJ2-2; 12 bases map to TRBD2. CDR3: CASSRSSGGAHGELFF. CDR3 sequence (DNA): TGTGCCAGCAGCCGTTCTAGCGGGGGGGCTCACGGGGAGCTGTTTTTT.